These T cell receptor beta chains were read from a single sample in a study of shared clonotypes between healthy human individuals. Clones were sequenced by immunoSEQ multiplex PCR, and TCRdb holds only the in-frame ones, with some missing. Found here are about 2.2 million clones, 85% to 95% of them singletons; the top ten hold roughly 1.7%. Sequencing was carried out using naive CD8+ T cells from PBMCs. The receptors come from a man aged 18 to 30 in good health. Some clones in this sample may be carry-over from other donors' samples. The CDR3 runs from the conserved cysteine through the conserved F or W. D genes are given only for firm matches. A row's size may be missing; if present it is once, few, many or a size class.

CDR3aa: CASSFWGNQPQHF
CDR3nt: TGTGCCAGCAGTTTCTGGGGGAATCAGCCCCAGCATTTT
d_gene: -
len: 13
abundance: -
j_gene: TRBJ1-5
v_gene: TRBV28

CDR3aa: CASSPARIDLSSGNTIYF
CDR3nt: TGTGCCAGCAGCCCAGCTCGAATCGACTTGAGCTCTGGAAACACCATATATTTT
d_gene: -
len: 18
abundance: -
j_gene: TRBJ1-3
v_gene: TRBV7-9

CDR3aa: CASSVDGGLNEQFF
CDR3nt: TGTGCCAGCAGCGTAGATGGGGGCTTAAATGAGCAGTTCTTC
d_gene: -
len: 14
abundance: -
j_gene: TRBJ2-1
v_gene: TRBV9

CDR3aa: CASSLSAGKVETEAFF
CDR3nt: TGTGCCAGCAGTTTATCGGCAGGGAAGGTTGAGACTGAAGCTTTCTTT
d_gene: -
len: 16
abundance: -
j_gene: TRBJ1-1
v_gene: TRBV27

CDR3aa: CASSAQKSSDTQYF
CDR3nt: TGTGCCAGCAGCGCTCAGAAGTCTTCAGATACGCAGTATTTT
d_gene: -
len: 14
abundance: -
j_gene: TRBJ2-3
v_gene: TRBV9

CDR3aa: CASSEGYGYTF
CDR3nt: TGTGCCAGCAGTGAGGGATATGGCTACACCTTC
d_gene: -
len: 11
abundance: -
j_gene: TRBJ1-2
v_gene: TRBV6-5

CDR3aa: CASSPAYLGNTIYF
CDR3nt: TGTGCCAGCAGCCCTGCATATTTGGGAAACACCATATATTTT
d_gene: -
len: 14
abundance: -
j_gene: TRBJ1-3
v_gene: TRBV6-5

CDR3aa: CASSPRTRGGTYNEQFF
CDR3nt: TGTGCCAGCAGCCCCCGGACACGGGGAGGCACCTACAATGAGCAGTTCTTC
d_gene: -
len: 17
abundance: -
j_gene: TRBJ2-1
v_gene: TRBV4-2

CDR3aa: CASSPWGQLLYGYTF
CDR3nt: TGTGCCAGTAGTCCGTGGGGACAGCTTCTCTATGGCTACACCTTC
d_gene: TRBD1
len: 15
abundance: -
j_gene: TRBJ1-2
v_gene: TRBV19

CDR3aa: CASSTSTSGRGEQFF
CDR3nt: -
d_gene: -
len: 15
abundance: once
j_gene: TRBJ2-1
v_gene: TRBV27

CDR3aa: CASSFRSQGGQPQHF
CDR3nt: TGTGCCAGCAGTTTTCGTAGCCAGGGAGGTCAGCCCCAGCATTTT
d_gene: -
len: 15
abundance: -
j_gene: TRBJ1-5
v_gene: TRBV28

CDR3aa: CASLAGPGTDTQYF
CDR3nt: TGTGCCAGTCTAGCGGGGCCTGGCACAGATACGCAGTATTTT
d_gene: TRBD2
len: 14
abundance: -
j_gene: TRBJ2-3
v_gene: TRBV5-8

CDR3aa: CASSLPPLNTEAFF
CDR3nt: TGTGCCAGCAGCTTACCCCCCTTGAACACTGAAGCTTTCTTT
d_gene: -
len: 14
abundance: -
j_gene: TRBJ1-1
v_gene: TRBV7-9

CDR3aa: CASSQFASETQYF
CDR3nt: TGTGCCAGCAGCCAGTTCGCATCGGAGACCCAGTACTTC
d_gene: -
len: 13
abundance: -
j_gene: TRBJ2-5
v_gene: TRBV14

CDR3aa: CASSSRDSNTDTQYF
CDR3nt: TGTGCCAGCAGTAGCAGGGACAGTAACACAGATACGCAGTATTTT
d_gene: TRBD1
len: 15
abundance: -
j_gene: TRBJ2-3
v_gene: TRBV7-2

CDR3aa: CASSLYFVGRGQETQYF
CDR3nt: TGTGCCAGCAGTTTATATTTTGTGGGAAGGGGCCAAGAGACCCAGTACTTC
d_gene: -
len: 17
abundance: -
j_gene: TRBJ2-5
v_gene: TRBV28

CDR3aa: CSVERDGEQFF
CDR3nt: TGCAGCGTTGAAAGAGACGGGGAGCAGTTCTTC
d_gene: -
len: 11
abundance: once
j_gene: TRBJ2-1
v_gene: TRBV29-1

CDR3aa: CASSLARLHPNEQFF
CDR3nt: TGTGCCAGCAGCTTAGCCAGGTTGCACCCCAATGAGCAGTTCTTC
d_gene: -
len: 15
abundance: -
j_gene: TRBJ2-1
v_gene: TRBV7-9

CDR3aa: CASGQQGIYSGNTIYF
CDR3nt: TGTGCCAGCGGTCAACAGGGGATATACTCTGGAAACACCATATATTTT
d_gene: TRBD1
len: 16
abundance: once
j_gene: TRBJ1-3
v_gene: TRBV5-6

CDR3aa: CASSYRGSHYGYTF
CDR3nt: TGTGCCAGCAGCTACAGGGGCTCTCACTATGGCTACACCTTC
d_gene: TRBD1
len: 14
abundance: -
j_gene: TRBJ1-2
v_gene: TRBV5-6

CDR3aa: CASSLARTDYNEQFF
CDR3nt: TGTGCCAGCAGCTTGGCCAGGACAGATTACAATGAGCAGTTCTTC
d_gene: -
len: 15
abundance: -
j_gene: TRBJ2-1
v_gene: TRBV5-4

CDR3aa: CASGTPGLAGVFDTGELFF
CDR3nt: TGTGCCAGTGGGACACCGGGACTAGCGGGAGTGTTTGACACCGGGGAGCTGTTTTTT
d_gene: TRBD2
len: 19
abundance: -
j_gene: TRBJ2-2
v_gene: TRBV19

CDR3aa: CASSFSGPDHNEQFF
CDR3nt: TGTGCCAGCAGCTTTAGCGGCCCCGACCACAATGAGCAGTTCTTC
d_gene: -
len: 15
abundance: -
j_gene: TRBJ2-1
v_gene: TRBV7-3

CDR3aa: CASSLLRGLARYEQYF
CDR3nt: TGTGCCAGCAGCTTGCTCAGGGGACTAGCGCGCTACGAGCAGTACTTC
d_gene: TRBD2
len: 16
abundance: -
j_gene: TRBJ2-7
v_gene: TRBV5-4

CDR3aa: CASSVPRDPTAGGSPSTDTQYF
CDR3nt: TGTGCCAGCAGCGTCCCGAGGGACCCTACGGCGGGGGGGAGCCCTAGCACAGATACGCAGTATTTT
d_gene: TRBD2
len: 22
abundance: -
j_gene: TRBJ2-3
v_gene: TRBV9

CDR3aa: CASSPDPGWGREQYF
CDR3nt: TGCGCCAGCAGCCCAGATCCAGGGTGGGGACGCGAGCAGTACTTC
d_gene: -
len: 15
abundance: -
j_gene: TRBJ2-7
v_gene: TRBV5-1

CDR3aa: CASSHAATGRMGETQYF
CDR3nt: TGTGCCAGCAGCCACGCCGCGACAGGGCGGATGGGAGAGACCCAGTACTTC
d_gene: TRBD1
len: 17
abundance: -
j_gene: TRBJ2-5
v_gene: TRBV4-2

CDR3aa: CASSLAGTGLINEQFF
CDR3nt: TGTGCCAGCAGCTTAGCCGGGACAGGGCTAATTAATGAGCAGTTCTTC
d_gene: TRBD1
len: 16
abundance: -
j_gene: TRBJ2-1
v_gene: TRBV7-9

CDR3aa: CASSFGLQETQYF
CDR3nt: TGCGCCAGCAGCTTTGGCTTACAAGAGACCCAGTACTTC
d_gene: -
len: 13
abundance: -
j_gene: TRBJ2-5
v_gene: TRBV5-1

CDR3aa: CASSLLSTGGVYGYTF
CDR3nt: TGTGCCAGCAGTTTGCTCTCGACAGGGGGCGTCTATGGCTACACCTTC
d_gene: TRBD1
len: 16
abundance: -
j_gene: TRBJ1-2
v_gene: TRBV28

CDR3aa: CASSLNSGRGTDTQYF
CDR3nt: TGTGCCAGCAGCTTAAACAGCGGAAGAGGGACAGATACGCAGTATTTT
d_gene: -
len: 16
abundance: -
j_gene: TRBJ2-3
v_gene: TRBV7-8

CDR3aa: CASSRGGRLNTEAFF
CDR3nt: TGTGCCAGCAGTCGAGGGGGCAGACTCAACACTGAAGCTTTCTTT
d_gene: TRBD1
len: 15
abundance: -
j_gene: TRBJ1-1
v_gene: TRBV28

CDR3aa: CASSQEGWAEANTEAFF
CDR3nt: TGCGCCAGCAGCCAAGAGGGTTGGGCGGAGGCGAACACTGAAGCTTTCTTT
d_gene: -
len: 17
abundance: -
j_gene: TRBJ1-1
v_gene: TRBV4-1

CDR3aa: CASSSADSTYNEQFF
CDR3nt: TGTGCCAGTAGCTCAGCAGACTCCACGTACAATGAGCAGTTCTTC
d_gene: -
len: 15
abundance: -
j_gene: TRBJ2-1
v_gene: TRBV19

CDR3aa: CASSSGGSTQETQYF
CDR3nt: TGTGCCAGCAGTTCGGGGGGGTCTACCCAAGAGACCCAGTACTTC
d_gene: TRBD2
len: 15
abundance: -
j_gene: TRBJ2-5
v_gene: TRBV27

CDR3aa: CASSSTRSSYNEQFF
CDR3nt: TGTGCCAGCAGCTCTACGCGTAGCTCCTACAATGAGCAGTTCTTC
d_gene: -
len: 15
abundance: -
j_gene: TRBJ2-1
v_gene: TRBV7-3

CDR3aa: CASSESYEQYF
CDR3nt: TGCGCCAGCAGCGAGTCCTACGAGCAGTACTTC
d_gene: -
len: 11
abundance: -
j_gene: TRBJ2-7
v_gene: TRBV5-1

CDR3aa: CASSLWTGYSNQPQHF
CDR3nt: TGTGCCAGCTCCTTGTGGACGGGGTATAGCAATCAGCCCCAGCATTTT
d_gene: -
len: 16
abundance: -
j_gene: TRBJ1-5
v_gene: TRBV19

CDR3aa: CASSLGVRGAHEQYF
CDR3nt: TGTGCCAGCAGCTTAGGTGTTCGGGGGGCCCACGAGCAGTACTTC
d_gene: -
len: 15
abundance: -
j_gene: TRBJ2-7
v_gene: TRBV11-2

CDR3aa: CASSPPKNEQYF
CDR3nt: TGTGCCAGCAGTCCCCCTAAGAACGAGCAGTACTTC
d_gene: -
len: 12
abundance: -
j_gene: TRBJ2-7
v_gene: TRBV11-2

CDR3aa: CASRGVVFTDTQYF
CDR3nt: TGTGCCAGCAGAGGGGTGGTGTTCACAGATACGCAGTATTTT
d_gene: -
len: 14
abundance: -
j_gene: TRBJ2-3
v_gene: TRBV6-6

CDR3aa: CASSPRGSNEKLFF
CDR3nt: TGTGCCAGCAGTCCCAGGGGATCTAATGAAAAACTGTTTTTT
d_gene: -
len: 14
abundance: -
j_gene: TRBJ1-4
v_gene: TRBV28

CDR3aa: CASSHPGQNNEQFF
CDR3nt: TGCGCCAGCAGCCACCCGGGACAGAACAATGAGCAGTTCTTC
d_gene: TRBD1
len: 14
abundance: -
j_gene: TRBJ2-1
v_gene: TRBV4-1

CDR3aa: CASRGTLGSTDTQYF
CDR3nt: TGTGCCAGCAGGGGGACCCTTGGGAGTACAGATACGCAGTATTTT
d_gene: -
len: 15
abundance: -
j_gene: TRBJ2-3
v_gene: TRBV27

CDR3aa: CASSLILSGANVLTF
CDR3nt: TGTGCCAGCAGCTTAATCCTCTCTGGGGCCAACGTCCTGACTTTC
d_gene: -
len: 15
abundance: -
j_gene: TRBJ2-6
v_gene: TRBV7-9

CDR3aa: CASSLPRGRGSGTGELFF
CDR3nt: TGTGCCAGCAGCCTCCCCCGGGGCAGGGGAAGTGGGACCGGGGAGCTGTTTTTT
d_gene: -
len: 18
abundance: -
j_gene: TRBJ2-2
v_gene: TRBV9

CDR3aa: CASSLAQGEPQHF
CDR3nt: TGTGCCAGCAGCTTAGCCCAGGGGGAGCCCCAGCATTTT
d_gene: TRBD1
len: 13
abundance: once
j_gene: TRBJ1-5
v_gene: TRBV11-2

CDR3aa: CAISEAASGRLGTQYF
CDR3nt: TGTGCCATCAGTGAGGCGGCTAGCGGGAGATTAGGGACCCAGTACTTC
d_gene: TRBD2
len: 16
abundance: -
j_gene: TRBJ2-5
v_gene: TRBV10-3

CDR3aa: CASSARQGAYQETQYF
CDR3nt: TGTGCCAGCAGCGCCCGACAGGGTGCGTACCAAGAGACCCAGTACTTC
d_gene: TRBD1
len: 16
abundance: -
j_gene: TRBJ2-5
v_gene: TRBV7-9

CDR3aa: CASSFQGEQYF
CDR3nt: TGTGCCAGCAGCTTCCAGGGCGAGCAGTACTTC
d_gene: -
len: 11
abundance: once
j_gene: TRBJ2-7
v_gene: TRBV7-9

CDR3aa: CASSDRDRGYEQYF
CDR3nt: TGTGCCAGCAGCGACCGGGACAGGGGCTACGAGCAGTACTTC
d_gene: TRBD1
len: 14
abundance: once
j_gene: TRBJ2-7
v_gene: TRBV9

CDR3aa: CASSLGLFDGELFF
CDR3nt: TGCGCCAGCAGCTTGGGACTATTCGACGGGGAGCTGTTTTTT
d_gene: -
len: 14
abundance: -
j_gene: TRBJ2-2
v_gene: TRBV5-1